This T cell receptor (beta chain) was sequenced during a study of T cells in Graves' hyperthyroidism and ophthalmopathy. General study results and limits: Ophthalmopathy could be told apart from stable hyperthyroidism with a 13 V-J model.

As concerns this clonotype: Antigen: not known.

Thyroid ultrasound, orbital computed tomography, clinical symptoms, and serum thyroxine and TRAb underpinned diagnoses. Per germline, CDR1 ENHRY and CDR2 SYGVKD. V was trimmed by 7 bases and J by 5 bases, leaving 18 bases between them. The CDR3 sequence is 14 residues long. It was RNA transcripts that yielded the amplified TCR beta CDR3 regions. The HTBI primer set served for first-round RT-PCR of the TCR CDR3. TCRdb re-derived calls from the multiplex PCR reads in MiXCR, one entry per CDR3 protein. The table has some 600,000 distinct CDR3 sequences, 46% seen once. The chain is built from TRBV10-3 and TRBJ2-7; D possibly matches TRBD1 or TRBD2 (5 bases each). This receptor was taken from a woman under 30 with Graves' hyperthyroidism. Input material: peripheral blood or thyroid tissue (not recorded which). CDR3 coding DNA: TGTGCCATCACCGCGGGCAGGGCAGCTCACGAGCAGTACTTC. This gives the protein CAITAGRAAHEQYF.